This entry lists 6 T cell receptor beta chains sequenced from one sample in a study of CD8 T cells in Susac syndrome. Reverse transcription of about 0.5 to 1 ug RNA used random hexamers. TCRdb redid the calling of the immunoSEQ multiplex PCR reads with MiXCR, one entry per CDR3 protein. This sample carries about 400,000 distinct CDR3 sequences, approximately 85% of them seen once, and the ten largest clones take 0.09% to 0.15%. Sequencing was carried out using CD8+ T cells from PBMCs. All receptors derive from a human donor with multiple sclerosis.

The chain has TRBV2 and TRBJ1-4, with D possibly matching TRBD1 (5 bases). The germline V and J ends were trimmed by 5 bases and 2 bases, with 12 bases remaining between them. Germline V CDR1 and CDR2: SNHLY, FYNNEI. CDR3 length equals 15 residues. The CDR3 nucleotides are TGTGCCAGCAGTCTTTGGGGGTCGACTAATGAAAAACTGTTTTTT. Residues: CASSLWGSTNEKLFF.

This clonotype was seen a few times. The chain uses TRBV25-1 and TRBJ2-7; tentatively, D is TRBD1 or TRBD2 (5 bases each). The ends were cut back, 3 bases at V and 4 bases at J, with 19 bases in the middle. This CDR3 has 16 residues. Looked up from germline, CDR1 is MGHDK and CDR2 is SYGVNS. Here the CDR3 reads CASSDFLQGAEYEQYF. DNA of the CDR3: TGTGCCAGCAGTGATTTCTTGCAGGGAGCAGAGTACGAGCAGTACTTC.

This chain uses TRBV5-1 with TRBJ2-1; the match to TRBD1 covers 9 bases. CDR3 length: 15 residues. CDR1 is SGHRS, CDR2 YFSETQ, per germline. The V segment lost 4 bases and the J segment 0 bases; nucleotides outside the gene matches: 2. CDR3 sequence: CASSAGQGSYNEQFF. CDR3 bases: TGCGCCAGCAGCGCGGGACAGGGCTCCTACAATGAGCAGTTCTTC.

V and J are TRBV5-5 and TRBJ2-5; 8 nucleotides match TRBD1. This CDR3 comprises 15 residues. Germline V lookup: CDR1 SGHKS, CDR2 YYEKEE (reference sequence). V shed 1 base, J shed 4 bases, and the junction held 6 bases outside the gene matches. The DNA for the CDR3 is TGTGCCAGCAGCTTGAGGAGACAGGGGACAGAGACCCAGTACTTC. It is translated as CASSLRRQGTETQYF.

CDR3 loop: CASSLGGGTSYEQYF. As DNA, the CDR3 is TGTGCCAGCAGCTTAGGCGGGGGCACCTCCTACGAGCAGTACTTC. The chain has TRBV11-2 and TRBJ2-7, with D possibly being TRBD2 (7 bases). Trimming stripped 1 base from V and 0 bases from J, with 10 bases between. CDR3 length: 15 amino acids. Per germline, CDR1 SGHAT and CDR2 FQNNGV.

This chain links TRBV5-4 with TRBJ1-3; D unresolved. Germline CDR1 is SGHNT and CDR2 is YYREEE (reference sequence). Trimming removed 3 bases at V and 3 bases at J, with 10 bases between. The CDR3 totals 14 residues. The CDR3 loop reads CASSWEGSGNTIYF. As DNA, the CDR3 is TGTGCCAGCAGCTGGGAAGGTAGTGGAAACACCATATATTTT.